This T cell receptor beta chain came from a study of T-cell memory formation after mild COVID-19. One entry per CDR3 protein, called by TCRdb with MiXCR from the 5' RACE reads. The table lists under 300,000 distinct CDR3 sequences, roughly 18% of them singletons. This clonotype has just a few counts. Germline assignment: CDR1 SGHTA and CDR2 FQGNSA. Trimming cost V 8 bases and J 3 bases, with 13 bases left between them. The CDR3 is 13 residues long. The TCR comes from a man younger than 35 who had mild COVID-19 (a few samples of this study predate the infection). Cell type and time point are not known. Sequencing was done on a sample of PBMCs or a T cell subset sorted from them (not recorded which). The chain recombines TRBV7-2 with TRBJ2-5; D possibly corresponds to TRBD1 (5 bases). CDR3: CASLKGPKETQYF. The CDR3 nucleotides are TGTGCCAGCCTGAAGGGGCCCAAAGAGACCCAGTACTTC.